Shown below are 9 T cell receptor beta chains from a single sample sequenced in a study of long-term antiretroviral therapy in people with HIV. immunoSEQ v3.0 was run at survey level. Assay: immunoSEQ multiplex PCR; the TCRdb copy retains only in-frame clones and omits some. Found here are 25,000 to 35,000 clones, approximately 80% of them singletons; the top ten hold under 8.5%. The starting material was unsorted PBMCs, obtained 3.1 years after starting antiretroviral therapy. The receptor source for this set is a woman in her forties or fifties with HIV.

This chain connects TRBV5-4 to TRBJ1-5, with D perhaps matching TRBD1 (5 bases). The germline gives CDR1 SGHNT, CDR2 YYREEE (reference sequence). The V and J ends lost 6 bases and 0 bases respectively, with 13 bases between them. This CDR3 contains 15 residues. The CDR3 DNA reads TGTGCCAGCACCCTACAGGAAAATAGCAATCAGCCCCAGCATTTT. It codes for CASTLQENSNQPQHF.

The J gene is TRBJ1-1, the V gene TRBV30, with D hard to call. This CDR3 contains 13 residues. The germline V gene encodes CDR1 GTSNPN and CDR2 SVGIG (reference sequence). Trimming removed 3 bases at V and 1 base at J, with 9 bases between. The CDR3 DNA reads TGTGCCTGGAGCCGTACACAGAACACTGAAGCTTTCTTT. Protein sequence: CAWSRTQNTEAFF.

This chain links TRBV5-6 with TRBJ1-5, with D possibly TRBD1 on 6 matching bases. V was trimmed by 2 bases and J by 7 bases, leaving 10 bases between them. Germline V gives CDR1 SGHDT, CDR2 YYEEEE. The CDR3 has 13 residues. CDR3 loop: CASSLLGGQPQHF. In DNA, the CDR3 is TGTGCCAGCAGCTTACTTGGGGGCCAGCCCCAGCATTTT. Full variable domain (rest looked up from reference TRBV5-6 and TRBJ1-5): DAGVTQSPTHLIKTRGQQVTLRCSPKSGHDTVSWYQQALGQGPQFIFQYYEEEERQRGNFPDRFSGHQFPNYSSELNVNALLLGDSALYLCASSLLGGQPQHFGDGTRLSIL.

The gene calls are TRBV5-8 and TRBJ1-6; 8 nucleotides match TRBD1. After removal of 2 bases from V and 10 bases from J, the junction contained 11 bases not matched to a gene. The germline V gene has CDR1 SGHTS and CDR2 YDEGEE. This CDR3 is 16 amino acids long. DNA for the CDR3: TGTGCCAGCAGCTTCCCACGGACAGGGTCCATCTCACCCCTCCACTTT. It is translated as CASSFPRTGSISPLHF.

Regarding this clone: Additional DNA sequences in this sample encode the identical CDR3. The chain couples TRBV18 to TRBJ1-5; D is possibly TRBD1 (5 bases). Trimming removed 6 bases from V and 4 bases from J, with 10 bases in between. Germline V gene sequence: CDR1 KGHSH, CDR2 LQKENI. The CDR3 runs to 13 residues. The CDR3 here is CASSPDRNQPQHF. The DNA of the CDR3 is TGTGCCAGCTCTCCAGACAGAAATCAGCCCCAGCATTTT.

This clone was counted a few times. The chain has TRBV27 and TRBJ2-7; TRBD1 aligns across 7 bases. The CDR3 is made up of 13 amino acids. After removal of 6 bases from V and 4 bases from J, the junction contained 6 bases not matched to a gene. Germline V gene sequence: CDR1 MNHEY, CDR2 SMNVEV (reference sequence). CDR3 in DNA: TGTGCCAGCAGCCTAAAGACAGGGTACGAGCAGTACTTC. This sequence encodes CASSLKTGYEQYF.

The V call is TRBV2, the J call TRBJ2-4; 8 bases line up with TRBD1. Looked up from germline, CDR1 is SNHLY and CDR2 is FYNNEI. Trimming took 3 bases from V and 0 from J; bases not matched to a gene: 7. This CDR3 is built from 17 residues. Here the CDR3 reads CASSEGDRGRAKNIQYF. Written as DNA, the CDR3 is TGTGCCAGCAGTGAGGGTGACAGGGGAAGAGCCAAAAACATTCAGTACTTC.

The V gene is TRBV7-2, the J gene TRBJ2-7; D remains ambiguous. This CDR3 has 14 amino acids. The V gene's germline CDR1 is SGHTA and CDR2 FQGNSA. The V and J ends lost 1 base and 0 bases respectively, with 7 bases between them. CDR3 loop: CASSLVWSSYEQYV. CDR3 DNA sequence: TGTGCCAGCAGCTTAGTATGGAGCTCCTACGAGCAGTACGTC.

The chain has TRBV25-1 and TRBJ2-3; a possible D gene is TRBD2 (6 bases). Germline V lookup: CDR1 MGHDK, CDR2 SYGVNS. The CDR3 covers 11 residues. Trimming pared 7 bases from V and 5 bases from J, leaving 7 bases between. This CDR3 is CASMGLDTQYF. CDR3 in DNA: TGTGCCAGCATGGGACTAGATACGCAGTATTTT.